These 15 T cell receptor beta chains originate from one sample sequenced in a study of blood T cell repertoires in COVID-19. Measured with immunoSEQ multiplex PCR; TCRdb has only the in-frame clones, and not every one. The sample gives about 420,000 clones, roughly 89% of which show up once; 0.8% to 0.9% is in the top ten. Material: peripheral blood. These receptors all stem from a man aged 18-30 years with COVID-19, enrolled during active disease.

In DNA, the CDR3 is TGTGCCACCACCCCGCGGGAGGACGGCACCGGGGAGCTGTTTTTT. Translated: CATTPREDGTGELFF. This rearrangement joins TRBV15 to TRBJ2-2, with 8 positions matching TRBD2. Germline CDR1 reads LNHNV; CDR2 reads YYDKDF (reference sequence). The junction had 8 bases not matched to a gene; V was cut back by 7 bases and J by 4 bases. The CDR3 extends over 15 amino acids.

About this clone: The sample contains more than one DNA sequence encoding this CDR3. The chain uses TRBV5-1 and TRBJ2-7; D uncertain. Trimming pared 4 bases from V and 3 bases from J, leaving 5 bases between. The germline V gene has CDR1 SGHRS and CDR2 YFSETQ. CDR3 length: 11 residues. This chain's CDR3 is CASSPGYEQYF. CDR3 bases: TGCGCCAGCAGCCCAGGCTACGAGCAGTACTTC.

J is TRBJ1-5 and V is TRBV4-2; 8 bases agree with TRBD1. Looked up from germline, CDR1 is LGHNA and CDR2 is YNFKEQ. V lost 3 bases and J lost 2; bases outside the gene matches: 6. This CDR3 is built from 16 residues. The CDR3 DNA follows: TGTGCCAGCAGCCAGGCTGGACAGGGAGGCAATCAGCCCCAGCATTTT. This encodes CASSQAGQGGNQPQHF.

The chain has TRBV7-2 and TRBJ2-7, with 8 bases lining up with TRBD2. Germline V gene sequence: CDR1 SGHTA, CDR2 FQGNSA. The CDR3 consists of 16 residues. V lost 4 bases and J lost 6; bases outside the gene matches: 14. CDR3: CASSSLIAGGPLEQYF. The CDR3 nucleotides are TGTGCCAGCAGCTCCCTTATTGCGGGAGGCCCCCTCGAGCAGTACTTC.

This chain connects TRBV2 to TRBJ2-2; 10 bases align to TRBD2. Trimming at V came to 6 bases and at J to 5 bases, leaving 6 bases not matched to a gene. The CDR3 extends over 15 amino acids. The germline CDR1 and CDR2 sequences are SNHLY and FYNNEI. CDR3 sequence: CASRRAGGKTGELFF. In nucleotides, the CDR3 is TGTGCCAGCAGGCGAGCGGGAGGGAAAACCGGGGAGCTGTTTTTT.

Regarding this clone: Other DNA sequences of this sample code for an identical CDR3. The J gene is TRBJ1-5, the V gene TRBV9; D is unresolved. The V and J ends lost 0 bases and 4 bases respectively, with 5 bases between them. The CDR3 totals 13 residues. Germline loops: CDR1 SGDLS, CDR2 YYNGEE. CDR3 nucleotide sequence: TGTGCCAGCAGCGTAGGTCAAAATCAGCCCCAGCATTTT. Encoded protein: CASSVGQNQPQHF.

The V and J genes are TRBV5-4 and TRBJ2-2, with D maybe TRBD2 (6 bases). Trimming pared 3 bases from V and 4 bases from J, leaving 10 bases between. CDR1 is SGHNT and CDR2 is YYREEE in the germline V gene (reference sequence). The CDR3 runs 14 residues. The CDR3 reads CASSSRGSTGELFF. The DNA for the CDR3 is TGTGCCAGCAGCTCCCGGGGGAGCACCGGGGAGCTGTTTTTT. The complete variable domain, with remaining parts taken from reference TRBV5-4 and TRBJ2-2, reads ETGVTQSPTHLIKTRGQQVTLRCSSQSGHNTVSWYQQALGQGPQFIFQYYREEENGRGNFPPRFSGLQFPNYSSELNVNALELDDSALYLCASSSRGSTGELFFGEGSRLTVL.

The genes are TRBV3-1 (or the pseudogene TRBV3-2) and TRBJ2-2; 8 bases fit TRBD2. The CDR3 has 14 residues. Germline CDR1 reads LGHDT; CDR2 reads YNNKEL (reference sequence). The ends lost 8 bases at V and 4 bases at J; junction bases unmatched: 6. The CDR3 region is CASRGGVGTGELFF. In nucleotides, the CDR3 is TGTGCCAGCCGGGGGGGAGTAGGCACCGGGGAGCTGTTTTTT.

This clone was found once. The DNA for the CDR3 is TGTGCCTGGAGGAAGCGACAGGCTGGGCCTGAAGCTTTCTTT. Its protein product is CAWRKRQAGPEAFF. The gene calls are TRBV30 and TRBJ1-1, with D perhaps TRBD1 (6 bases). The V and J ends lost 3 bases and 6 bases respectively, with 17 bases between them. The germline gives CDR1 GTSNPN, CDR2 SVGIG (reference sequence). This CDR3 is 14 amino acids long.

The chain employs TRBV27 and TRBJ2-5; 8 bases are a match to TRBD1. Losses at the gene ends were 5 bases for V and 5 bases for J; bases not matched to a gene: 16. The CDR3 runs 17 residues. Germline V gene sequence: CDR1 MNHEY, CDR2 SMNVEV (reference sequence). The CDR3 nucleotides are TGTGCCAGCAGTCCTATGTTGACAGGGGCGGGTGGGGAGACCCAGTACTTC. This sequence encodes CASSPMLTGAGGETQYF.

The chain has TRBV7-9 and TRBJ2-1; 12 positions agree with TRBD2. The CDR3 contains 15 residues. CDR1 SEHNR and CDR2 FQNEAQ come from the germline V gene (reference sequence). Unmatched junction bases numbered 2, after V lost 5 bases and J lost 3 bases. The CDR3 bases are TGTGCCAGCAGCCCGACTAGCGGGAGCTACAATGAGCAGTTCTTC. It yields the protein CASSPTSGSYNEQFF.

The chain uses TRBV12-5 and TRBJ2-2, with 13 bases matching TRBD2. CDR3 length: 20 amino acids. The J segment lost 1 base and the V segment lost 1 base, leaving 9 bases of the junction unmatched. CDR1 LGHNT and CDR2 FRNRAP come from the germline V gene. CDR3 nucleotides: TGTGCTAGTGGTTTGGGATTAGGACTAGCGGGAGTGGGGAACACCGGGGAGCTGTTTTTT. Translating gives CASGLGLGLAGVGNTGELFF.

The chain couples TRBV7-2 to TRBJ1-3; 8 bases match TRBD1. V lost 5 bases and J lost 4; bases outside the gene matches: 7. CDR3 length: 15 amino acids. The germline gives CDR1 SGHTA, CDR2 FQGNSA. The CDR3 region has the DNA TGTGCCAGCAGCGGACGGACAGGGCCCGGAAACACCATATATTTT. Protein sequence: CASSGRTGPGNTIYF.

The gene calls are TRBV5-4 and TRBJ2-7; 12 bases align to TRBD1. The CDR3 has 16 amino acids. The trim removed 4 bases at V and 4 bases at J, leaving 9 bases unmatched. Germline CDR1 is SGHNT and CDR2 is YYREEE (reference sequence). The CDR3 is CASSASGTGGKYEQYF. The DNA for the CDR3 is TGTGCCAGCAGCGCATCGGGGACAGGGGGCAAATACGAGCAGTACTTC.

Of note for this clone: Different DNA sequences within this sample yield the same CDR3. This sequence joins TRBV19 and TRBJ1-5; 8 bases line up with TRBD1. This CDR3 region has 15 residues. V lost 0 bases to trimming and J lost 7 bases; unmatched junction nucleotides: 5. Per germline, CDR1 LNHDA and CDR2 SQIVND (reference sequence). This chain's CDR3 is CASSIDRDRNQPQHF. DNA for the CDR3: TGTGCCAGTAGTATAGATCGGGACAGGAACCAGCCCCAGCATTTT.